Below, 25 T cell receptor beta chains from the same sample are listed, as sequenced in a study of PD-1 blockade in classical Hodgkin lymphoma. The time point here: newly diagnosed, previously untreated cHL patient sample. Clones were sequenced by immunoSEQ multiplex PCR, and TCRdb holds only the in-frame ones, with some missing. The table has around 43,000 clones, about nine tenths seen once. The sample was peripheral blood mononuclear cells (PBMCs). The source of these receptors is a human donor with classical Hodgkin lymphoma.

CDR3 DNA sequence: TGTGCCAGCAGCTTAGAAGACGGGACAGGGAGGAATGAGCAGTTCTTC. Protein product: CASSLEDGTGRNEQFF. This chain links TRBV7-9 with TRBJ2-1, with 9 nucleotides matching TRBD1. This CDR3 comprises 16 residues. The germline V gene encodes CDR1 SEHNR and CDR2 FQNEAQ (reference sequence). V trimming: 1 base; J trimming: 7 bases; junction bases outside the gene matches: 8.

This sequence joins TRBV28 and TRBJ2-3; D remains ambiguous. This CDR3 comprises 15 residues. V was clipped by 4 bases and J by 8 bases, with 19 bases between them. Germline CDR1 reads MDHEN; CDR2 reads SYDVKM. As DNA, the CDR3 is TGTGCCAGCAGTTCTACCTACTCCGAGGTCGGTACGCAGTATTTT. Protein: CASSSTYSEVGTQYF. The variable domain in full, with the rest retrieved from reference TRBV28 and TRBJ2-3, is DVKVTQSSRYLVKRTGEKVFLECVQDMDHENMFWYRQDPGLGLRLIYFSYDVKMKEKGDIPEGYSVSREKKERFSLILESASTNQTSMYLCASSSTYSEVGTQYFGPGTRLTVL.

This sequence joins TRBV6-1 and TRBJ2-7; D not certain. Deletions cut 2 bases from V and 3 bases from J, with 2 bases between. The CDR3 length is 11 residues. CDR1 and CDR2 from the germline V gene are MNHNS and SASEGT. CDR3 loop: CASSESYEQYV. For the CDR3, the DNA is TGTGCCAGCAGTGAAAGCTACGAGCAGTACGTC.

The chain carries TRBV11-2 and TRBJ2-2; D is unclear. Trimming left V 5 bases short and J 6 bases short, with 4 bases between. The length of the CDR3 is 11 residues. The germline V gene encodes CDR1 SGHAT and CDR2 FQNNGV. As DNA, the CDR3 is TGTGCCAGCAGCATACCCGGGGAGCTGTTTTTT. Residues: CASSIPGELFF.

Remarks on this clone: An end of the junction does not agree with germline; a read error may underlie this. The rearrangement uses TRBV13 and TRBJ2-7; maybe TRBD1 (5 bases). CDR3 length equals 13 residues. Germline assignment: CDR1 PRHDT and CDR2 FYEKMQ (reference sequence). The CDR3 nucleotides are TGTGCCAGCAGCGTAGGGGCCAACTACGAGCAGTACTTC. Residues: CASSVGANYEQYF.

The chain couples TRBV2 to TRBJ1-1, with D possibly being TRBD1 (5 bases). Germline V gene lookup returns CDR1 SNHLY and CDR2 FYNNEI. The CDR3 sequence is 14 residues long. Trimming pared 2 bases from V and 7 bases from J, leaving 14 bases between. CDR3: CASSEITGPHEAFF. The CDR3 region has the DNA TGTGCCAGCAGTGAAATAACAGGTCCTCATGAAGCTTTCTTT.

The chain recombines TRBV2 with TRBJ2-1, with D perhaps being TRBD1 or TRBD2 (5 bases each). Germline lookup yields CDR1 SNHLY and CDR2 FYNNEI. The CDR3 totals 17 residues. Trimming removed 6 bases from V and 0 bases from J, with 18 bases in between. The DNA of the CDR3 is TGTGCCAGCAGGAAGCCGGGACGGACGAGCTCCTACAATGAGCAGTTCTTC. Protein product: CASRKPGRTSSYNEQFF.

The DNA for the CDR3 is TGTGCCAGCAGCGCCGGACTAGCGGGCACAGATACGCAGTATTTT. It is translated as CASSAGLAGTDTQYF. The J gene is TRBJ2-3, the V gene TRBV5-5; 10 nucleotides align to TRBD2. The junction had 3 bases not matched to a gene; V was cut back by 4 bases and J by 1 base. CDR3 size: 15 residues. Germline loops: CDR1 SGHKS, CDR2 YYEKEE (reference sequence).

V gene TRBV23-1 combines with J gene TRBJ1-1; tentative D call: TRBD1 (5 bases). TRBV23-1 is an ORF for which the function is uncertain. V was shortened by 3 bases and J by 7 bases, with 12 bases between the two germline ends. The CDR3 length is 13 residues. CDR3 bases: TGCGCCAGCAGTCATCTACTCGGGGGTGAAGCTTTCTTT. The encoded protein is CASSHLLGGEAFF.

V is TRBV9 and J is TRBJ2-7; TRBD2 aligns across 7 bases. Germline V gene sequence: CDR1 SGDLS, CDR2 YYNGEE. This CDR3 is 15 amino acids long. After removal of 4 bases from V and 5 bases from J, the junction contained 12 bases not matched to a gene. The CDR3 DNA reads as TGTGCCAGCAGCCCGTTCGTGGGAGGGCCAGACGAGCAGTACTTC. Its protein is CASSPFVGGPDEQYF. The full variable domain, completed using reference TRBV9 and TRBJ2-7, is DSGVTQTPKHLITATGQRVTLRCSPRSGDLSVYWYQQSLDQGLQFLIQYYNGEERAKGNILERFSAQQFPDLHSELNLSSLELGDSALYFCASSPFVGGPDEQYFGPGTRLTVT.

V usage is TRBV29-1 and J usage is TRBJ1-1; 7 nucleotides agree with TRBD1. CDR1 and CDR2 from the germline V gene are SQVTM and ANQGSEA. The CDR3 runs to 14 residues. V lost 3 bases and J lost 4; bases outside the gene matches: 8. CDR3 DNA: TGCAGCGTTGATTCAAGGGGGCTTCGCACTGAAGCTTTCTTT. Translation: CSVDSRGLRTEAFF.

CDR3 DNA: TGTGCCAGCAGCCCTACAGCTATCAATCAGCCCCAGCATTTT. This gives the protein CASSPTAINQPQHF. This chain joins TRBV28 and TRBJ1-5; D is ambiguous. Germline V gives CDR1 MDHEN, CDR2 SYDVKM. The CDR3 is 14 residues long. V gave up 6 bases and J gave up 3 bases, with 12 bases separating them.

The chain is built from TRBV18 and TRBJ1-2; the D gene is possibly TRBD1 (5 bases). V was pared by 4 bases and J by 6 bases, with 15 bases between. There are 14 residues in the CDR3. Germline assignment: CDR1 KGHSH and CDR2 LQKENI. CDR3 DNA: TGTGCCAGCTCACTCTCCCGAGGGGTTGATGGCTACACCTTC. It encodes CASSLSRGVDGYTF.

J is TRBJ2-7 and V is TRBV6-1; 8 bases match TRBD2. V gave up 2 bases and J gave up 5 bases; unmatched junction bases: 2. Germline CDR1 and CDR2: MNHNS and SASEGT. CDR3 length equals 13 residues. The CDR3 spells CASSEKGLDEQYF. The CDR3, as DNA: TGTGCCAGCAGTGAAAAGGGACTAGACGAGCAGTACTTC.

V gene TRBV6-1 combines with J gene TRBJ2-7; 9 bases agree with TRBD2. The J segment lost 4 bases and the V segment lost 0 bases, leaving 4 bases of the junction unmatched. Germline CDR1 and CDR2: MNHNS and SASEGT. The CDR3 is 15 residues long. In DNA, the CDR3 is TGTGCCAGCAGTGAAGCGGCGGGGGGGCTGTACGAGCAGTACTTC. Translated: CASSEAAGGLYEQYF.

This clone was seen just once. Here the CDR3 DNA reads TGTGCCAGCAAGTCAGCGGGTGGCAAAAACATTCAGTACTTC. This encodes CASKSAGGKNIQYF. The chain links TRBV2 to TRBJ2-4; tentatively, D is TRBD2 (6 bases). Germline V lookup: CDR1 SNHLY, CDR2 FYNNEI. Deletions cut 7 bases from V and 3 bases from J, with 13 bases between. The CDR3 spans 14 residues.

CDR3 in amino acids: CASSALAATTYEQYF. The CDR3 DNA is TGTGCCAGCAGCGCTTTAGCGGCGACGACCTACGAGCAGTACTTC. The rearrangement links TRBV9 to TRBJ2-7; D is perhaps TRBD2 (6 bases). The V gene's germline CDR1 is SGDLS and CDR2 YYNGEE. With 3 bases removed from V and 2 bases from J, the gap between germline ends came to 15 bases. The CDR3 extends over 15 amino acids.

The gene calls are TRBV18 and TRBJ1-2; D unclear. Trimming left V 3 bases short and J 3 bases short, with 11 bases between. The CDR3 is 14 amino acids. Germline CDR1 KGHSH, CDR2 LQKENI. CDR3 nucleotide sequence: TGTGCCAGCTCACCTCCGGTACGGGACTATGGCTACACCTTC. Its protein is CASSPPVRDYGYTF.

A single count supports this clone. The J gene is TRBJ1-5, the V gene TRBV6-1, with TRBD1 as a possible D gene (5 bases). CDR3 size: 13 residues. The V gene's germline CDR1 is MNHNS and CDR2 SASEGT. V lost 2 bases to trimming and J lost 7 bases, with 9 bases between them. The CDR3 DNA sequence: TGTGCCAGCAGTGAACGCAGGGACCAGCCCCAGCATTTT. Its protein is CASSERRDQPQHF.

The V and J genes are TRBV28 and TRBJ1-1, with a tentative D call TRBD1 (6 bases). CDR3 length: 15 residues. Germline CDR1 MDHEN, CDR2 SYDVKM. V was shortened by 2 bases and J by 9 bases, with 19 bases between the two germline ends. The CDR3: CASSLTFGTPVKAFF. The CDR3 nucleotides are TGTGCCAGCAGTTTAACCTTCGGGACACCCGTTAAAGCTTTCTTT.

The rearrangement joins TRBV7-3 to TRBJ2-5, with 7 nucleotides matching TRBD1. CDR3 size: 13 residues. Looked up from germline, CDR1 is SGHTA and CDR2 is FQGTGA. Trimming took 4 bases from V and 5 from J; bases not matched to a gene: 4. In DNA form, the CDR3 reads TGTGCCAGCAGCTCCGACAGGGATGAGACCCAGTACTTC. It yields the protein CASSSDRDETQYF.

The V gene is TRBV19, the J gene TRBJ1-2; 10 bases are a match to TRBD1. This CDR3 is built from 17 residues. Germline V gene sequence: CDR1 LNHDA, CDR2 SQIVND (reference sequence). Trimming cost V 4 bases and J 3 bases; bases outside gene matches: 11. The CDR3 here is CASSTPGQGNVYYGYTF. CDR3 sequence (DNA): TGTGCCAGTAGTACCCCGGGACAGGGGAACGTTTACTATGGCTACACCTTC.

In its sample, this clone was seen once. The chain links TRBV28 to TRBJ2-7; maybe TRBD2 (7 bases). Per the germline V gene, CDR1 is MDHEN and CDR2 is SYDVKM. There are 14 residues in the CDR3. V lost 5 bases to trimming and J lost 6 bases, with 17 bases between them. CDR3 nucleotide sequence: TGTGCCAGCAGTACCCGTAGGGGGGGGAGCGAGCAGTACGTC. As protein: CASSTRRGGSEQYV.

The chain recombines TRBV15 with TRBJ2-5; 15 nucleotides line up with TRBD2. From germline, CDR1 is LNHNV and CDR2 YYDKDF (reference sequence). The CDR3 covers 15 residues. The ends lost 5 bases at V and 4 bases at J; junction bases unmatched: 2. CDR3 protein: CATSGGLAGGETQYF. The CDR3 DNA follows: TGTGCCACCAGCGGGGGACTAGCGGGAGGAGAGACCCAGTACTTC.

The rearrangement joins TRBV28 to TRBJ1-1; D might be TRBD1 (6 bases). V lost 1 base and J 7 bases, leaving 19 bases between the germline ends. Germline V CDR1 and CDR2: MDHEN, SYDVKM. The CDR3 extends over 16 amino acids. The CDR3 loop is CASSLLGGQARFEAFF. In DNA, the CDR3 is TGTGCCAGCAGTTTATTGGGGGGACAAGCACGTTTTGAAGCTTTCTTT.